These T cell receptor beta chains were read from a single sample in a study of blood T cells in healthy people across ages. TCRdb recomputed calls from the 5' RACE reads with MiXCR, one row per CDR3 protein. The sample contains hundreds of thousands of distinct CDR3 sequences, around 41% of which appear only once. Sequencing was carried out using blood. The receptor set was obtained from an elderly man in good health. The CDR3 runs from the conserved cysteine through the conserved F or W. D genes are given only for firm matches. Only part of the rows carry a size: once, few, many, or a class if the clone is expanded.

j_call	d_call	v_call	clone_size	cdr3_aa	cdr3_nt
TRBJ2-3	TRBD2	TRBV18	few	CASSPTSGRQDTQYF	TGTGCCAGCTCACCAACTAGCGGGAGACAAGATACGCAGTATTTT
TRBJ1-2	TRBD1	TRBV7-9	.	CASSLSGQGASSYTF	TGTGCCAGCAGCTTATCCGGACAGGGGGCTTCAAGCTACACCTTC
TRBJ2-7	TRBD2	TRBV5-1	few	CASSLGYRESSGSGYEQYF	TGCGCCAGCAGCTTGGGGTACAGGGAGTCGAGCGGGAGTGGCTACGAGCAGTACTTC
TRBJ1-2	.	TRBV6-1	.	CASSEASATANYGYTF	TGTGCCAGCAGTGAAGCGTCAGCCACAGCTAACTATGGCTACACCTTC
TRBJ1-5	.	TRBV20-1	few	CSARLTGSQPQHF	TGCAGTGCTAGACTTACAGGGAGTCAGCCCCAGCATTTT
TRBJ2-1	.	TRBV5-1	.	CASSSRRFTYNEQFF	TGCGCCAGCAGTTCTAGGCGTTTCACCTACAATGAGCAGTTCTTC
TRBJ2-2	TRBD2	TRBV12-3/TRBV12-4	few	CASTLGLAANTGELFF	TGTGCCAGCACCCTGGGACTAGCGGCGAACACCGGGGAGCTGTTTTTT
TRBJ2-1	TRBD2	TRBV12-3/TRBV12-4	.	CASHGRAGVYNEQFF	TGTGCCAGCCACGGTCGAGCGGGAGTCTACAATGAGCAGTTCTTC
TRBJ2-3	TRBD2	TRBV20-1	few	CSARDGLAGIGDTQYF	TGCAGTGCTAGAGATGGGCTAGCGGGGATAGGAGATACGCAGTATTTT
TRBJ2-5	.	TRBV29-1	many	CSVEGTEGETQYF	TGCAGCGTTGAAGGAACAGAGGGGGAGACCCAGTACTTC
TRBJ1-2	.	TRBV4-3	.	CASSIRRGRNSGGYTF	TGCGCCAGCAGTATAAGACGGGGGCGTAATTCGGGAGGCTACACCTTC
TRBJ2-5	TRBD1	TRBV20-1	.	CSANRGMCQETQYF	TGCAGTGCTAACAGGGGGATGTGCCAAGAGACCCAGTACTTC
TRBJ1-2	TRBD1	TRBV6-1	.	CASSEGRGNYGYTF	TGTGCCAGCAGTGAAGGCAGGGGGAACTATGGCTACACCTTC
TRBJ2-7	.	TRBV7-8	few	CASSVGPGPSYEQYF	TGTGCCAGCAGCGTAGGCCCGGGTCCTTCCTACGAGCAGTACTTC
TRBJ2-1	.	TRBV5-5	.	CASSALRYEQFF	TGTGCCAGCAGCGCCCTTCGGTATGAGCAGTTCTTC
TRBJ2-2	TRBD1	TRBV4-2	.	CASSLTGDTGELFF	TGTGCCAGCAGCCTGACAGGGGACACCGGGGAGCTGTTTTTT
TRBJ2-3	.	TRBV4-3	.	CTSSQGGTQSDTQYF	TGCACCAGCAGCCAGGGGGGAACCCAGTCCGATACGCAGTATTTT
TRBJ1-1	.	TRBV29-1	few	CSVSEPRQWGSWNTEAFF	TGCAGCGTTTCGGAACCGAGACAGTGGGGATCATGGAACACTGAAGCTTTCTTT
TRBJ2-2	TRBD1	TRBV11-1	.	CASSSLDRRNTGELFF	TGTGCCAGCAGCTCCCTGGACAGGAGGAACACCGGGGAGCTGTTTTTT
TRBJ2-3	.	TRBV20-1	few	CSARSGTSTDTQYF	TGCAGTGCTCGCTCGGGGACTAGCACAGATACGCAGTATTTT
TRBJ1-4	.	TRBV7-6	.	CASTLKGNGEKLFF	TGTGCCAGCACCTTGAAGGGAAATGGGGAAAAACTGTTTTTT
TRBJ2-7	.	TRBV27	.	CTSRANGKYEQYF	TGTACCAGCAGAGCTAACGGGAAGTACGAGCAGTACTTC
TRBJ1-2	TRBD1	TRBV28	.	CASRSGTAYGYTF	TGTGCCAGCAGGTCCGGGACAGCCTATGGCTACACCTTC